The rows below give T cell receptor beta chains drawn from one sample of a study of T-cell reconstitution after alpha-beta-depleted transplantation in children. MiXCR, run by TCRdb on the PCR reads, gives a single entry per CDR3 protein. The table lists under 250,000 distinct CDR3 sequences, 17% of them singletons, with around 45% in the top ten. The specimen comprised PBMCs, mostly from graft donor cells, sampled 360 days after TCRalphabeta/CD19-depleted stem cell transplant. The receptor source for this set is a male patient aged 2-9 years who had a stem cell transplant for acute lymphoblastic leukemia, so the T cells may come from the graft donor. Each CDR3 is given with its conserved first and last residue. The D gene is left open where the match is weak. The size of a clone is reported for some rows only, either as once, few or many, or as a class for expanded clones.

CDR3 DNA: TGCGCCAGCAGTGACTCGCAAGGGGTCGACCACGTTTCTGGCTACACCTTC
CDR3 protein: CASSDSQGVDHVSGYTF
V gene: TRBV10-2
clone size: .
D gene: .
J gene: TRBJ1-2

CDR3 DNA: TGTGCCAGCAGTGGGACAGGATCGAACACCGGGGAGCTGTTTTTT
CDR3 protein: CASSGTGSNTGELFF
V gene: TRBV12-3/TRBV12-4
clone size: .
D gene: TRBD1
J gene: TRBJ2-2

CDR3 DNA: TGCGCCAGCAGCCAATCCGGGACAGGGACCTACGAGCAGTACTTC
CDR3 protein: CASSQSGTGTYEQYF
V gene: TRBV4-3
clone size: .
D gene: TRBD1
J gene: TRBJ2-7

CDR3 DNA: TGCAGTGCTATAGCGGGGGGGGATACGCAGTATTTT
CDR3 protein: CSAIAGGDTQYF
V gene: TRBV20-1
clone size: few
D gene: TRBD2
J gene: TRBJ2-3

CDR3 DNA: TGCGCCAGCAGTAGGACCTCTGGAAACACCATATATTTT
CDR3 protein: CASSRTSGNTIYF
V gene: TRBV5-1
clone size: .
D gene: .
J gene: TRBJ1-3

CDR3 DNA: TGCGCCAGCAGCTTGGGGCAAACCCTCCACTTT
CDR3 protein: CASSLGQTLHF
V gene: TRBV5-1
clone size: once
D gene: .
J gene: TRBJ1-6

CDR3 DNA: TGCAGTGCTGGTGCCGGGACAGGGTGGGAAAAACTGTTTTTT
CDR3 protein: CSAGAGTGWEKLFF
V gene: TRBV20-1
clone size: .
D gene: TRBD1
J gene: TRBJ1-4

CDR3 DNA: TGTGCCAGCACCCGACAGGGTGTCTACTACGAGCAGTACTTC
CDR3 protein: CASTRQGVYYEQYF
V gene: TRBV25-1
clone size: .
D gene: TRBD1
J gene: TRBJ2-7

CDR3 DNA: TGTGCCAGCAGCCAAGAAGGGGCCACCGGGGAGCTGTTTTTT
CDR3 protein: CASSQEGATGELFF
V gene: TRBV3-1
clone size: .
D gene: .
J gene: TRBJ2-2

CDR3 DNA: TGCGCCAGCAGCCAAGGGGCGGGAGCGAACACCGGGGAGCTGTTTTTT
CDR3 protein: CASSQGAGANTGELFF
V gene: TRBV4-1
clone size: .
D gene: TRBD2
J gene: TRBJ2-2

CDR3 DNA: TGCAGCGTTGTGCACAGGGGCTCTAGCTCTGGGGCCAACGTCCTGACTTTC
CDR3 protein: CSVVHRGSSSGANVLTF
V gene: TRBV29-1
clone size: many
D gene: TRBD1
J gene: TRBJ2-6

CDR3 DNA: TGTGCCAGCAGAGGACTAGCGGGAGGGAATGAGCAGTTCTTC
CDR3 protein: CASRGLAGGNEQFF
V gene: TRBV6-1
clone size: .
D gene: TRBD2
J gene: TRBJ2-1

CDR3 DNA: TGCAGTGCCCGGAGGACAGGGAATCAGCCCCAGCATTTT
CDR3 protein: CSARRTGNQPQHF
V gene: TRBV20-1
clone size: .
D gene: TRBD1
J gene: TRBJ1-5

CDR3 DNA: TGTGCTAGCAGCTTCGGACCTCAAGAGACCCAGTACTTC
CDR3 protein: CASSFGPQETQYF
V gene: TRBV7-7
clone size: few
D gene: .
J gene: TRBJ2-5

CDR3 DNA: TGTGCCTGCCGGACAGTAGATAATTCACCCCTCCACTTT
CDR3 protein: CACRTVDNSPLHF
V gene: TRBV6-1
clone size: .
D gene: .
J gene: TRBJ1-6

CDR3 DNA: TGTGCCAGCAGCCAATATCTAGCGGGGGGACACACAGATACGCAGTATTTT
CDR3 protein: CASSQYLAGGHTDTQYF
V gene: TRBV3-1
clone size: .
D gene: TRBD2
J gene: TRBJ2-3

CDR3 DNA: TGTGCCAGCAGCTCCTGGACTAGCGGGGGAGGGACCCAGTACTTC
CDR3 protein: CASSSWTSGGGTQYF
V gene: TRBV13
clone size: few
D gene: TRBD2
J gene: TRBJ2-5

CDR3 DNA: TGTGCCAGCAGTAGCCTAGCGGGAGGGACAGATACGCAGTATTTT
CDR3 protein: CASSSLAGGTDTQYF
V gene: TRBV28
clone size: .
D gene: TRBD2
J gene: TRBJ2-3

CDR3 DNA: TGTGCCAGCAGGGAAAGGGGTCCCCGAATCAATGAGCAGTTCTTC
CDR3 protein: CASRERGPRINEQFF
V gene: TRBV12-3/TRBV12-4
clone size: .
D gene: .
J gene: TRBJ2-1

CDR3 DNA: TGTGCCAGCGCCCCTCCGACTAGCTTTCCAGATACGCAGTATTTT
CDR3 protein: CASAPPTSFPDTQYF
V gene: TRBV7-2
clone size: .
D gene: TRBD2
J gene: TRBJ2-3

CDR3 DNA: TGTGCCAGCAGTTTGAAGACGGATGGATTGAACACTGAAGCTTTCTTT
CDR3 protein: CASSLKTDGLNTEAFF
V gene: TRBV12-3/TRBV12-4
clone size: .
D gene: .
J gene: TRBJ1-1

CDR3 DNA: TGTGCCAGCAGCTCACAGGGAAGGGACGAAAAACTGTTTTTT
CDR3 protein: CASSSQGRDEKLFF
V gene: TRBV7-2
clone size: few
D gene: .
J gene: TRBJ1-4

CDR3 DNA: TGTGCCATCAGCCTGCCGGTGGCTAGCGGCACAGATACGCAGTATTTT
CDR3 protein: CAISLPVASGTDTQYF
V gene: TRBV10-3
clone size: few
D gene: .
J gene: TRBJ2-3

CDR3 DNA: TGTGCCAGCAGTTACCCGCTTGCGTCTCCTAATGAGCAGTTCTTC
CDR3 protein: CASSYPLASPNEQFF
V gene: TRBV6-2/TRBV6-3
clone size: .
D gene: .
J gene: TRBJ2-1

CDR3 DNA: TGCAGTGCTAGTGGGCAGGGTCCTCCCTACGAGCAGTACTTC
CDR3 protein: CSASGQGPPYEQYF
V gene: TRBV20-1
clone size: .
D gene: .
J gene: TRBJ2-7

CDR3 DNA: TGCGCCAGCAGCTTGTGGGGGCGTGCCGGAGATACGCAGTATTTT
CDR3 protein: CASSLWGRAGDTQYF
V gene: TRBV5-1
clone size: few
D gene: .
J gene: TRBJ2-3

CDR3 DNA: TGCAGTGCTAGTCCCCTGGACAGGGGGCGTTACAATGAGCAGTTCTTC
CDR3 protein: CSASPLDRGRYNEQFF
V gene: TRBV20-1
clone size: .
D gene: TRBD1
J gene: TRBJ2-1

CDR3 DNA: TGTGCCACCAGCAGAGATCCTGGGACGCGGCACAACAATGAGCAGTTCTTC
CDR3 protein: CATSRDPGTRHNNEQFF
V gene: TRBV15
clone size: .
D gene: .
J gene: TRBJ2-1

CDR3 DNA: TGTGCCAGCCGTCCACTAGCGGGGGTTTCCTACAATGAGCAGTTCTTC
CDR3 protein: CASRPLAGVSYNEQFF
V gene: TRBV7-9
clone size: .
D gene: TRBD2
J gene: TRBJ2-1

CDR3 DNA: TGTGCCAGCAGCTTAAGGGGGCTAGGTGACAATGAGCAGTTCTTC
CDR3 protein: CASSLRGLGDNEQFF
V gene: TRBV11-2
clone size: few
D gene: TRBD1
J gene: TRBJ2-1

CDR3 DNA: TGTGCCAGCAGCTCCCAGTGGCGGCCGGGGACAGGGCGCATCAACACTGAAGCTTTCTTT
CDR3 protein: CASSSQWRPGTGRINTEAFF
V gene: TRBV5-6
clone size: few
D gene: TRBD1
J gene: TRBJ1-1

CDR3 DNA: TGCAGCGTTGAGGGTCTCCTGAGGGGTGAGCAGTACTTC
CDR3 protein: CSVEGLLRGEQYF
V gene: TRBV29-1
clone size: once
D gene: .
J gene: TRBJ2-7